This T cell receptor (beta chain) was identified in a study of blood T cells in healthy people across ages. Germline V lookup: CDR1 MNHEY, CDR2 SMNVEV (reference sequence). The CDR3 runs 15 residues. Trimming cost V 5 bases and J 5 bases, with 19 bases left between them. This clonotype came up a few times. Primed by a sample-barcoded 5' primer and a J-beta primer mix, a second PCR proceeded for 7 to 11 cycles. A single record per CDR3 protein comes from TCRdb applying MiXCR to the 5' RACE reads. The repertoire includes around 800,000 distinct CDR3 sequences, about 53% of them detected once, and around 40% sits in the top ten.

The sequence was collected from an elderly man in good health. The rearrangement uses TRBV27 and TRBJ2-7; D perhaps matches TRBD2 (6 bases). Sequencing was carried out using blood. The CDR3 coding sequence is TGTGCCAGCAGTCCGCGGACTACGGGCCCCCACGAGCAGTACTTC. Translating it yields CASSPRTTGPHEQYF.